These T cell receptor beta chains were read from a single sample in a study of blood T cell repertoires in COVID-19. Sequencing was performed with immunoSEQ multiplex PCR; in TCRdb, only in-frame clones are kept and a portion is missing. Of under 250,000 clones in the sample, around 80% were seen once. Sequencing was carried out using peripheral blood. These receptors originate from a woman in her 70s with acute or convalescent COVID-19. Each CDR3 is given with its conserved first and last residue. Fields, in order: CDR3 protein, clone size, J gene, V gene. Not every row has a clone size; where given, it reads once, few, many or a size class.

CDR3aa: CASSPATLAGGQKTQYF
abundance: NA
j_gene: TRBJ2-5
v_gene: TRBV3-1/TRBV3-2

CDR3aa: CASSLGQIGTDTQYF
abundance: NA
j_gene: TRBJ2-3
v_gene: TRBV11-1

CDR3aa: CATSDRMTSGGTRDTQYF
abundance: NA
j_gene: TRBJ2-3
v_gene: TRBV24-1

CDR3aa: CASSRGGSVVTQHF
abundance: NA
j_gene: TRBJ1-5
v_gene: TRBV19

CDR3aa: CASSAPLAGGDTDTQYF
abundance: NA
j_gene: TRBJ2-3
v_gene: TRBV9

CDR3aa: CATSESGDYEQYF
abundance: few
j_gene: TRBJ2-7
v_gene: TRBV24-1

CDR3aa: CATSRDNSYEQYF
abundance: once
j_gene: TRBJ2-7
v_gene: TRBV15

CDR3aa: CASSPLAGAGTDTQYF
abundance: NA
j_gene: TRBJ2-3
v_gene: TRBV9

CDR3aa: CASSGGQVSSTDTQYF
abundance: NA
j_gene: TRBJ2-3
v_gene: TRBV9

CDR3aa: CASSPRTGGSTDTQYF
abundance: NA
j_gene: TRBJ2-3
v_gene: TRBV7-8

CDR3aa: CASSQLGQDQPQHF
abundance: few
j_gene: TRBJ1-5
v_gene: TRBV3-1/TRBV3-2

CDR3aa: CASSEGGAGGYGYTF
abundance: NA
j_gene: TRBJ1-2
v_gene: TRBV25-1

CDR3aa: CASRGGAGKSGQPQHF
abundance: NA
j_gene: TRBJ1-5
v_gene: TRBV5-8

CDR3aa: CASSWGGNTGELFF
abundance: NA
j_gene: TRBJ2-2
v_gene: TRBV27

CDR3aa: CASSTGTGVGTGELFF
abundance: NA
j_gene: TRBJ2-2
v_gene: TRBV2

CDR3aa: CASSTGLAGPTYETQYF
abundance: NA
j_gene: TRBJ2-5
v_gene: TRBV19

CDR3aa: CSVEDPSTDTQYF
abundance: NA
j_gene: TRBJ2-3
v_gene: TRBV29-1

CDR3aa: CASNRGGKTGELFF
abundance: once
j_gene: TRBJ2-2
v_gene: TRBV2

CDR3aa: CASSLNGKNIQYF
abundance: NA
j_gene: TRBJ2-4
v_gene: TRBV7-2

CDR3aa: CASSPRCGRDFTPDTQYF
abundance: once
j_gene: TRBJ2-3
v_gene: TRBV11-3

CDR3aa: CASSFGDREEQYF
abundance: NA
j_gene: TRBJ2-7
v_gene: TRBV12-3/TRBV12-4

CDR3aa: CASSVDGTGGDEQFF
abundance: NA
j_gene: TRBJ2-1
v_gene: TRBV9

CDR3aa: CASSGGAGGTDTQYF
abundance: NA
j_gene: TRBJ2-3
v_gene: TRBV6-4

CDR3aa: CASSLYRSGYTF
abundance: once
j_gene: TRBJ1-2
v_gene: TRBV5-8

CDR3aa: CASSPRLAGDYEQYF
abundance: once
j_gene: TRBJ2-7
v_gene: TRBV11-2

CDR3aa: CASSLARQGQETQYF
abundance: NA
j_gene: TRBJ2-5
v_gene: TRBV5-1

CDR3aa: CATSGGHTDTQYF
abundance: NA
j_gene: TRBJ2-3
v_gene: TRBV24-1

CDR3aa: CAISAGDRAETQYF
abundance: once
j_gene: TRBJ2-5
v_gene: TRBV10-3

CDR3aa: CASSSWGGQANVLTF
abundance: NA
j_gene: TRBJ2-6
v_gene: TRBV5-8

CDR3aa: CASGPGQSTEAFF
abundance: few
j_gene: TRBJ1-1
v_gene: TRBV2

CDR3aa: CASTPAGSTYEQYF
abundance: NA
j_gene: TRBJ2-7
v_gene: TRBV6-6

CDR3aa: CASSYSRVMVTGELFF
abundance: NA
j_gene: TRBJ2-2
v_gene: TRBV6-5

CDR3aa: CAWGKGNGYTF
abundance: NA
j_gene: TRBJ1-2
v_gene: TRBV30

CDR3aa: CASSSYSGSYEQYF
abundance: NA
j_gene: TRBJ2-7
v_gene: TRBV6-5

CDR3aa: CASSLLRGREAFF
abundance: once
j_gene: TRBJ1-1
v_gene: TRBV12-3/TRBV12-4

CDR3aa: CAWGGSDTQYF
abundance: many
j_gene: TRBJ2-3
v_gene: TRBV30

CDR3aa: CASSLTHPSTDTQYF
abundance: NA
j_gene: TRBJ2-3
v_gene: TRBV5-1

CDR3aa: CASSEGRGQGAYEQYF
abundance: NA
j_gene: TRBJ2-7
v_gene: TRBV10-1

CDR3aa: CASTSSGLTYSTDTQYF
abundance: NA
j_gene: TRBJ2-3
v_gene: TRBV2

CDR3aa: CASSEAVRAGGTIYF
abundance: NA
j_gene: TRBJ1-3
v_gene: TRBV2

CDR3aa: CASSPSGGEDTQYF
abundance: NA
j_gene: TRBJ2-3
v_gene: TRBV7-3

CDR3aa: CASSSNRDRGSYTQYF
abundance: NA
j_gene: TRBJ2-3
v_gene: TRBV18

CDR3aa: CASRHAGRQETQYF
abundance: NA
j_gene: TRBJ2-5
v_gene: TRBV5-1

CDR3aa: CASSEEPGTSGRTDTQYF
abundance: NA
j_gene: TRBJ2-3
v_gene: TRBV7-9

CDR3aa: CASSPGQGMGRAFF
abundance: NA
j_gene: TRBJ1-1
v_gene: TRBV18

CDR3aa: CASSSHSTGQETQYF
abundance: once
j_gene: TRBJ2-5
v_gene: TRBV6-6

CDR3aa: CASSIGGGHQETQYF
abundance: few
j_gene: TRBJ2-5
v_gene: TRBV19

CDR3aa: CSASRAGELFF
abundance: few
j_gene: TRBJ2-2
v_gene: TRBV20-1

CDR3aa: CASSLAPGSYNSPLHF
abundance: NA
j_gene: TRBJ1-6
v_gene: TRBV5-6

CDR3aa: CASMRGGTDTQYF
abundance: NA
j_gene: TRBJ2-3
v_gene: TRBV12-3/TRBV12-4

CDR3aa: CASSPAGPYEQYF
abundance: once
j_gene: TRBJ2-7
v_gene: TRBV18

CDR3aa: CASSVDGEVETQYF
abundance: NA
j_gene: TRBJ2-5
v_gene: TRBV9

CDR3aa: CASSQERRGETQYF
abundance: NA
j_gene: TRBJ2-5
v_gene: TRBV3-1/TRBV3-2

CDR3aa: CATSDTGTGGYNEQFF
abundance: NA
j_gene: TRBJ2-1
v_gene: TRBV24-1

CDR3aa: CAIHAGTGIYEQYF
abundance: once
j_gene: TRBJ2-7
v_gene: TRBV6-5

CDR3aa: CASSYDPSSYEQYF
abundance: NA
j_gene: TRBJ2-7
v_gene: TRBV6-2/TRBV6-3

CDR3aa: CSASGGRRGGYTF
abundance: NA
j_gene: TRBJ1-2
v_gene: TRBV20-1